This is a list of T cell receptor beta chains from one sample in a study of blood T cell repertoires in COVID-19. TCRdb's copy holds only in-frame clones and misses some; the assay was immunoSEQ multiplex PCR. Counted here are about 310,000 clones, about 91% occurring once; the ten biggest clones make up 8.5% to 10%. The sample consisted of PBMCs or T cells enriched from blood (not recorded which). Receptor source: a woman between 18 and 29 years old who had recovered from COVID-19. The CDR3 runs from the conserved cysteine through the conserved F or W. The D gene is left open where the match is weak. Clone size is not always given. Where it is, it says once, few, many or a class for expanded clones.

v_call	clone_size	j_call	d_call	cdr3_nt	cdr3_aa
TRBV2	NA	TRBJ2-6	NA	TGTGCCAGCAGCTTCCGGGGCTCTGGGGCCAACGTCCTGACTTTC	CASSFRGSGANVLTF
TRBV28	NA	TRBJ1-6	NA	TGTGCCAGGAGACTGGAGGGGATTTCACCCCTCCACTTT	CARRLEGISPLHF
TRBV30	NA	TRBJ1-2	TRBD1	TGTGCCTGGAGTGTACTTGGGACAGGGGTAGGCTACACCTTC	CAWSVLGTGVGYTF
TRBV13	NA	TRBJ1-1	TRBD1	TGTGCCAGCAACCTACTTAGGGGACAGGGGGGGATTATAGTGAACACTGAAGCTTTCTTT	CASNLLRGQGGIIVNTEAFF
TRBV28	NA	TRBJ1-4	TRBD1	TGTGCCAGCGCGGGACAGGGGGTCGGTAAACTGTTTTTT	CASAGQGVGKLFF
TRBV6-2/TRBV6-3	NA	TRBJ2-4	NA	TGTGCCAGCAGTTACTCGATAGGGGAAGCCAAAAACATTCAGTACTTC	CASSYSIGEAKNIQYF
TRBV11-1	NA	TRBJ2-7	NA	TGTGCCAGCAGCTTTCCCCAGCGCGAGCAGTACTTC	CASSFPQREQYF
TRBV10-3	NA	TRBJ2-2	TRBD2	TGTGCCATCAGGGGACTAGCGGGAGACGGGGAGCTGTTTTTT	CAIRGLAGDGELFF
TRBV12-3/TRBV12-4	NA	TRBJ1-1	NA	TGTGCCTCCAGGACAGCCCTGAACACTGAAGCTTTCTTT	CASRTALNTEAFF
TRBV29-1	NA	TRBJ2-2	TRBD1	TGCAGCGGGAAACAGGGGTACACCGGGGAGCTGTTTTTT	CSGKQGYTGELFF
TRBV4-2	NA	TRBJ2-1	TRBD2	TGTGCCAGCAGCCAAGAAGGACTAGCGGGAGGGCCCTCGGCGTACAATGAGCAGTTCTTC	CASSQEGLAGGPSAYNEQFF
TRBV30	NA	TRBJ1-5	TRBD1	TGTGCCTGGAGCCGAGACAGGGGCAATCAGCCCCAGCATTTT	CAWSRDRGNQPQHF
TRBV11-2	NA	TRBJ2-1	TRBD1	TGTGCCAGCAGCCTAGACAGGGGCGATGAGCAGTTCTTC	CASSLDRGDEQFF
TRBV28	NA	TRBJ2-5	NA	TGTGCCAGCAGTTCCACGGGAGAGGGCCAGTACTTC	CASSSTGEGQYF
TRBV28	NA	TRBJ2-7	TRBD2	TGTGCCAGCAGTCCGGGACTAGCTACCTACGAGCAGTACTTC	CASSPGLATYEQYF
TRBV5-1	few	TRBJ1-3	NA	TGCGCCAGCAGCTTGGAGGGGTTGACTGGAAACACCATATATTTT	CASSLEGLTGNTIYF
TRBV24-1	NA	TRBJ2-1	TRBD1	TGTGCCACCAGTGATTTGGGACAGGGGGCGTACAATGAGCAGTTCTTC	CATSDLGQGAYNEQFF
TRBV4-1	many	TRBJ2-1	TRBD2	TGCGCCAGCAGCCAAGACATGCGGGGGGGCTCCTACAATGAGCAGTTCTTC	CASSQDMRGGSYNEQFF
TRBV7-6	few	TRBJ1-6	TRBD1	TGTGCCAGCAGCTTAGACAGGGCTTCGACAGGGAATTCACCCCTCCACTTT	CASSLDRASTGNSPLHF
TRBV29-1	NA	TRBJ2-6	NA	TGCAGCGTTCGACAGGCTGGGGCCAACGTCCTGACTTTC	CSVRQAGANVLTF
TRBV7-6	NA	TRBJ2-2	TRBD2	TGTGCCAGCAGCTTAGACTCGCGGGGGGCCGCCGGGGAGCTGTTTTTT	CASSLDSRGAAGELFF
TRBV28	NA	TRBJ1-2	NA	TGTGCCAGCAGCCGTAATGGCTACACCTTC	CASSRNGYTF
TRBV5-8	NA	TRBJ1-1	NA	TGTGCCAGCAGCTTTCCTAGAATGAACACTGAAGCTTTCTTT	CASSFPRMNTEAFF
TRBV4-1	NA	TRBJ2-4	NA	TGCGCCAGCAGCCAAAACAGGGAGACCAAAAACATTCAGTACTTC	CASSQNRETKNIQYF
TRBV9	NA	TRBJ1-1	TRBD1	TGTGCCAGCAGGTCGGGAAGACAGGGCGCTGAAGCTTTCTTT	CASRSGRQGAEAFF
TRBV5-4	NA	TRBJ2-7	TRBD2	TGTGCCAGCAGCCGAGCGGGAGAGGACGAGCAGTACTTC	CASSRAGEDEQYF
TRBV15	NA	TRBJ2-5	TRBD1	TGTGCCACCAGCATGGACAGGGGGCGGGAGACCCAGTACTTC	CATSMDRGRETQYF
TRBV12-3/TRBV12-4	once	TRBJ2-1	NA	TGTGCCAGCAGTCGGTCGGATGAGCAGTTCTTC	CASSRSDEQFF
TRBV5-6	NA	TRBJ1-2	NA	TGTGCCAGCAGCTTACAGGGCGGCTACACCTTC	CASSLQGGYTF
TRBV15	NA	TRBJ2-3	NA	TGTGCCACCAGCCCCTTAGGGGTCAGAGGTACGCAGTATTTT	CATSPLGVRGTQYF
TRBV19	NA	TRBJ2-2	NA	TGTGCCAGTAGGACAGGGGAGGGCACCGGGGAGCTGTTTTTT	CASRTGEGTGELFF
TRBV9	NA	TRBJ1-1	TRBD1	TGTGCCAGCAGCGCCCGGGACAGGGGGCACACTGAAGCTTTCTTT	CASSARDRGHTEAFF
TRBV5-1	NA	TRBJ2-1	NA	TGCGCCAGCAGCCTGGTCCCAGGGGCCGGGAATGAGCAGTTCTTC	CASSLVPGAGNEQFF
TRBV29-1	NA	TRBJ2-2	NA	TGCAGCACTCGAGAGAACACCGGGGAGCTGTTTTTT	CSTRENTGELFF
TRBV28	few	TRBJ1-6	NA	TGTGCCAGCATTGGGGCAGGGACTTATAATTCACCCCTCCACTTT	CASIGAGTYNSPLHF
TRBV28	NA	TRBJ2-7	NA	TGTGCCAGCAGTTCTTCCGGGGGGCGCGGGGAGCAGTACTTC	CASSSSGGRGEQYF
TRBV12-3/TRBV12-4	NA	TRBJ2-7	NA	TGTGCCAGCAGTGAATCAGGTTCCTACGAGCAGTACTTC	CASSESGSYEQYF
TRBV6-5	NA	TRBJ2-2	TRBD1	TGTGCCACCCGGACAGGGAACACCGGGGAGCTGTTTTTT	CATRTGNTGELFF
TRBV13	NA	TRBJ2-5	NA	TGTGCCAGCAGCCCGAAGCGACTAGTTTCCCAGTACTTC	CASSPKRLVSQYF
TRBV7-9	NA	TRBJ1-2	NA	TGTGCCAGCAGCTTAGCGTCGGGGGATGGCTACACCTTC	CASSLASGDGYTF
TRBV1	NA	TRBJ2-5	NA	TGCACCAGCAGCCAAACTAGCTCCGTGGAGGAGACCCAGTACTTC	CTSSQTSSVEETQYF
TRBV3-1/TRBV3-2	NA	TRBJ2-1	TRBD1	TGTGCCAGCAGCCAGATGACAGGGGGCAATGAGCAGTTCTTC	CASSQMTGGNEQFF
TRBV7-9	NA	TRBJ2-1	NA	TGTGCCAGCAGCGTGACTGAGAATGAGCAGTTCTTC	CASSVTENEQFF
TRBV7-2	NA	TRBJ1-6	NA	TGTGCCAGCAGCTTAGATGGTGTGACTTTAAATTCACCCCTCCACTTT	CASSLDGVTLNSPLHF
TRBV28	NA	TRBJ1-2	TRBD1	TGTGCCAGCACCCCGACAGGGTTTGAGGGCTACACCTTC	CASTPTGFEGYTF
TRBV9	NA	TRBJ2-1	TRBD1	TGTGCCAGCAGCGTAGGGGACAGGGACAATGAGCAGTTCTTC	CASSVGDRDNEQFF
TRBV5-6	NA	TRBJ2-7	TRBD1	TGTGCCAGCAGCTTTACCGGGACAGGGGCCTACGAGCAGTACTTC	CASSFTGTGAYEQYF
TRBV7-8	NA	TRBJ2-7	NA	TGTGCCAGCAGCTCGGACAGTAGGGGCAACGAGCAGTACTTC	CASSSDSRGNEQYF
TRBV7-8	NA	TRBJ2-2	TRBD2	TGTGCCAGCAGCGGGCTTCCTTGGACTAGCGGGACTAATATACAGAACACCGGGGAGCTGTTTTTT	CASSGLPWTSGTNIQNTGELFF
TRBV2	NA	TRBJ2-1	TRBD1	TGTGCCAGCAGTGCAGGGTCGGGACAGCGGGAGCAGTTCTTC	CASSAGSGQREQFF
TRBV9	NA	TRBJ2-3	NA	TGTGCCAGCAGCGCCATCGTCAGCGGAGGCCGGGAAGATACGCAGTATTTT	CASSAIVSGGREDTQYF
TRBV4-1	NA	TRBJ2-1	TRBD2	TGCGCCAGCAGCCAAGCTTTAGCGGGAGTGTACAATGAGCAGTTCTTC	CASSQALAGVYNEQFF